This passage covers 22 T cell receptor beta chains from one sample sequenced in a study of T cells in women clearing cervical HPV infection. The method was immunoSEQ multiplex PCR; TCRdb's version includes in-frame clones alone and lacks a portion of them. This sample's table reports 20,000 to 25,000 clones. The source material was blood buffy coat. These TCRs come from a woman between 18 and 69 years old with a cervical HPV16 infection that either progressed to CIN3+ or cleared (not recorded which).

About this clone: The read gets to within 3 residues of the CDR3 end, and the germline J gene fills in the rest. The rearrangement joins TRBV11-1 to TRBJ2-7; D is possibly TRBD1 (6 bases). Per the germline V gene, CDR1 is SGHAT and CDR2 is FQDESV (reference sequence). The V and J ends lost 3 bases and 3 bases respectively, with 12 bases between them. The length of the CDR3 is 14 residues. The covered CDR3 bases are TGTGCCAGCAGCTTGAGGGGGAATCACTACGAG. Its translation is CASSLRGNHYE. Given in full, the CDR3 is CASSLRGNHYEQYF.

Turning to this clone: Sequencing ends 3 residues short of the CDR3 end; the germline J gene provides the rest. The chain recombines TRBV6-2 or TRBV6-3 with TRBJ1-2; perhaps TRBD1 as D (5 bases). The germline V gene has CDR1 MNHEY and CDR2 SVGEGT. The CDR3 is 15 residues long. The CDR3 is CASRTGGDSSYDYTF. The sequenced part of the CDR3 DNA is TGTGCCAGCAGGACCGGGGGGGATTCATCCTACGAC.

CDR3 loop: CASTTGQELSYQPQHF. The sequenced part of the CDR3 DNA is TGTGCCAGTACTACAGGACAGGAGTTGTCTTATCAGCCC. This chain connects TRBV19 to TRBJ1-5, with 7 bases matching TRBD1. The read ends 3 residues shy of where the CDR3 ends; the end is completed using the germline J gene. Trimming removed 7 bases from V and 5 bases from J; junction bases left unmatched: 14. The germline V gene encodes CDR1 LNHDA and CDR2 SQIVND (reference sequence). This CDR3 is built from 16 residues.

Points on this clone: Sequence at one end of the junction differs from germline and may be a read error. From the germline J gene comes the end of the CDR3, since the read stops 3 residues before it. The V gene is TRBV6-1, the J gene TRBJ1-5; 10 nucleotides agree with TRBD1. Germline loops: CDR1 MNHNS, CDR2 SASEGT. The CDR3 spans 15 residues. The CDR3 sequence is CVSSETGGWNQPQHF. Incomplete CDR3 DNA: TGTGTCAGCAGTGAGACAGGGGGCTGGAATCAGCCC.

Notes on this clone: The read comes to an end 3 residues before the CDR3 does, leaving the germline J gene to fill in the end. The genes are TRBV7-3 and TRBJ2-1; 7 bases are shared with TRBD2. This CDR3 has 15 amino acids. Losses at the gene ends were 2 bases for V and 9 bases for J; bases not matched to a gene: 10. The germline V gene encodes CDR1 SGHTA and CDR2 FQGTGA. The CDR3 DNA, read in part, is TGTGCCAGCAGCTTAGCGGGAGTAGGTTTGGGTGAG. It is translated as CASSLAGVGLGE. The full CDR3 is CASSLAGVGLGEQFF.

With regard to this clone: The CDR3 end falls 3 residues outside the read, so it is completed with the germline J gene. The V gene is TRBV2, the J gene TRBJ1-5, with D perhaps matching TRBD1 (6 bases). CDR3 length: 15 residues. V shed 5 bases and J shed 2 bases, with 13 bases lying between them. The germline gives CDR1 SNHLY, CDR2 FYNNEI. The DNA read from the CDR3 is TGTGCCAGCAGTCCCGGGGCAGGGGGCAATCAGCCC. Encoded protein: CASSPGAGGNQP. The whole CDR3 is CASSPGAGGNQPQHF.

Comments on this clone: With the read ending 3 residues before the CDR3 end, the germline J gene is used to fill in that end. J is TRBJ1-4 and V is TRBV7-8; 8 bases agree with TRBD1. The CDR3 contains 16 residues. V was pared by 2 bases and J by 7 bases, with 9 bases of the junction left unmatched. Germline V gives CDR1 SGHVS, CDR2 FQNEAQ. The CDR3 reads CASSLSDQGASEKLFF. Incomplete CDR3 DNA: TGTGCCAGCAGCTTATCCGATCAGGGGGCGAGTGAAAAA.

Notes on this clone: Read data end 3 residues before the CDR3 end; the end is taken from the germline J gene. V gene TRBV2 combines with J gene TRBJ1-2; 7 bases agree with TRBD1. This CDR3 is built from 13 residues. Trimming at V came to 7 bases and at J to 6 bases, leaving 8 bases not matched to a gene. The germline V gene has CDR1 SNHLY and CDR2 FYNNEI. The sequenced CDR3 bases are TGTGCCAGCACCATGACAGGGCTGGATGGC. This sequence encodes CASTMTGLDG. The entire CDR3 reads CASTMTGLDGYTF.

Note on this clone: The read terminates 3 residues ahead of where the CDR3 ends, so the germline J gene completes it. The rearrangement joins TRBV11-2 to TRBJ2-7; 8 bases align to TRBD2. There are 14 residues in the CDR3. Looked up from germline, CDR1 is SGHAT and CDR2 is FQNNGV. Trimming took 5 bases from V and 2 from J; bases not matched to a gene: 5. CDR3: CASSPRTSTYEQYF. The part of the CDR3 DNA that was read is TGTGCCAGCAGCCCAAGGACTAGCACCTACGAG.

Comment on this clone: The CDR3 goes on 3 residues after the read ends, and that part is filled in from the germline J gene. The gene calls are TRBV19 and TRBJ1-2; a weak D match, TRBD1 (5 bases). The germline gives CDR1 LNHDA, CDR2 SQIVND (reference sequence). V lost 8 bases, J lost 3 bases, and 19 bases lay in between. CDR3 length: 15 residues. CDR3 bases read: TGTGCCAGTGGCGGGGCAGGAGGGTTGCACTATGGC. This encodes CASGGAGGLHYG. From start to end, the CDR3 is CASGGAGGLHYGYTF.

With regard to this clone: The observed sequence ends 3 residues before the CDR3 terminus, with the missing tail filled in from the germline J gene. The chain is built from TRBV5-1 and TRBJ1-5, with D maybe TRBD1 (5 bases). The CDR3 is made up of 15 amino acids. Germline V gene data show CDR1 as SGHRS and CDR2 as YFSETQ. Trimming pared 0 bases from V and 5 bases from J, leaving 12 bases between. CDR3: CASSLEGDRYQPQHF. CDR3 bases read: TGCGCCAGCAGCTTGGAGGGTGACAGATATCAGCCC.

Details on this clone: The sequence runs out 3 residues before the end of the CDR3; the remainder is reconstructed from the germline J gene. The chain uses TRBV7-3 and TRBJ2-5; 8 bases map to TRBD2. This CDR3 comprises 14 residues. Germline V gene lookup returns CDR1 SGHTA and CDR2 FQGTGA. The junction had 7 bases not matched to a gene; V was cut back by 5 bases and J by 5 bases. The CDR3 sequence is CASSRSGGPETQYF. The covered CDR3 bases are TGTGCCAGCAGCAGATCGGGGGGGCCGGAGACC.

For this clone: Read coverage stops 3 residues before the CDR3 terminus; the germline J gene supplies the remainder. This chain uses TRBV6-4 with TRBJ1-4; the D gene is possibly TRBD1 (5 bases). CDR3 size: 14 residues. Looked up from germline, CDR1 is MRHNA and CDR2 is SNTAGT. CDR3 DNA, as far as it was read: TGTGCCAGCAGTGACACAGGTGGAAATTCACCA. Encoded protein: CASSDTGGNSP. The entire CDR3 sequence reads CASSDTGGNSPLFF.

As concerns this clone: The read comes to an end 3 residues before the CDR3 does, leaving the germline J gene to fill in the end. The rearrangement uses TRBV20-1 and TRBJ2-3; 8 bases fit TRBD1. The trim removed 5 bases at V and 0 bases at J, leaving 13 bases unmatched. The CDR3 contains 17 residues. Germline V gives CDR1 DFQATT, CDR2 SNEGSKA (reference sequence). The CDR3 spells CSAPSRPGTGSTDTQYF. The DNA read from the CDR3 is TGCAGTGCTCCGTCTAGACCGGGGACAGGTAGCACAGATACG.

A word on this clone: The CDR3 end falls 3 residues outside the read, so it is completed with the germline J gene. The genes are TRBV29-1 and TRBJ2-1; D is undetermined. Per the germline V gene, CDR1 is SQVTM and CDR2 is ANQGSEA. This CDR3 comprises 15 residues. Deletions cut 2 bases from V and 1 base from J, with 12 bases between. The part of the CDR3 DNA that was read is TGCAGCGTTGAACGCGGCAGTCAGTCCTACAATGAG. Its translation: CSVERGSQSYNE. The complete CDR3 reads CSVERGSQSYNEQFF.

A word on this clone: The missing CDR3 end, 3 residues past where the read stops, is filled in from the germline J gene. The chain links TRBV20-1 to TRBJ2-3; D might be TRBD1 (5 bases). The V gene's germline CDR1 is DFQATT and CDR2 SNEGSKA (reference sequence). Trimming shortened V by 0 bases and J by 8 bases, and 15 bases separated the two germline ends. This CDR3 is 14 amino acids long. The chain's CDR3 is CSARDGQGFATQYF. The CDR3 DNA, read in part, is TGCAGTGCTAGAGATGGTCAGGGCTTTGCTACG.

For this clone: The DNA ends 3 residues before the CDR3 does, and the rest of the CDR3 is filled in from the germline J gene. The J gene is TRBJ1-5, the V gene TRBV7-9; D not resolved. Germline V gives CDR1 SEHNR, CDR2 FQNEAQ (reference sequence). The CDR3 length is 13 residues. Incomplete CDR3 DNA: TGTGCCAGCAGCCAGAAAGCCACAGATCCC. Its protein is CASSQKATDP. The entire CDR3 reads CASSQKATDPQHF.

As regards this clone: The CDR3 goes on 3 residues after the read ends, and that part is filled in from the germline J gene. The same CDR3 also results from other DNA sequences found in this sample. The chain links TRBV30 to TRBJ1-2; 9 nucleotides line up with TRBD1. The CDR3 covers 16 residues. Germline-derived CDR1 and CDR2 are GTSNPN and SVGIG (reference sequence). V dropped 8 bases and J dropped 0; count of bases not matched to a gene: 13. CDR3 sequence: CATGGTGISSNYGYTF. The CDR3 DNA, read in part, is TGTGCCACAGGAGGGACAGGGATATCGTCTAACTATGGC. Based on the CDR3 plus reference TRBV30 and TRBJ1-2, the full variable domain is SQTIHQWPATLVQPVGSPLSLECTVEGTSNPNLYWYRQAAGRGLQLLFYSVGIGQISSEVPQNLSASRPQDRQFILSSKKLLLSDSGFYLCATGGTGISSNYGYTFGSGTRLTVV.

The sequenced CDR3 bases are TGTGCCAGCGCCGGACTAGCGGGGGGGCCGGGGTTAGATACG. This encodes CASAGLAGGPGLDT. The complete CDR3 reads CASAGLAGGPGLDTQYF. The rearrangement joins TRBV7-6 to TRBJ2-3; TRBD2 aligns across 15 bases. Read data end 3 residues before the CDR3 end; the end is taken from the germline J gene. J lost 5 bases, V lost 8 bases, and 11 bases had no gene match. There are 17 residues in the CDR3. CDR1 and CDR2 from the germline V gene are SGHVS and FNYEAQ.

The CDR3 DNA, read in part, is TGTGCCAGCGGTAGTCAGGCAAACTCCTACGAC. Encoded protein: CASGSQANSYD. The CDR3 as a whole reads CASGSQANSYDYTF. The chain couples TRBV7-6 to TRBJ1-2; D is unclear. The sequence runs out 3 residues before the end of the CDR3; the remainder is reconstructed from the germline J gene. CDR3 length: 14 residues. Germline lookup yields CDR1 SGHVS and CDR2 FNYEAQ.

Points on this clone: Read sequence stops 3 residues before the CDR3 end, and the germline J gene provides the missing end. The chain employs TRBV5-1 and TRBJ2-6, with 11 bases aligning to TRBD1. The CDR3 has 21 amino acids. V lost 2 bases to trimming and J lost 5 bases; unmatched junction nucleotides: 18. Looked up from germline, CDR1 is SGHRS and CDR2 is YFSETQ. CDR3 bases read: TGCGCCAGCAGCTTTGGGAACCGGGACAGGGGGACCTTTTTGTGGGCCAACGTC. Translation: CASSFGNRDRGTFLWANV. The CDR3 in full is CASSFGNRDRGTFLWANVLTF. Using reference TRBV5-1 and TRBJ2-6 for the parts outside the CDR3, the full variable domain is KAGVTQTPRYLIKTRGQQVTLSCSPISGHRSVSWYQQTPGQGLQFLFEYFSETQRNKGNFPGRFSGRQFSNSRSEMNVSTLELGDSALYLCASSFGNRDRGTFLWANVLTFGAGSRLTVL.

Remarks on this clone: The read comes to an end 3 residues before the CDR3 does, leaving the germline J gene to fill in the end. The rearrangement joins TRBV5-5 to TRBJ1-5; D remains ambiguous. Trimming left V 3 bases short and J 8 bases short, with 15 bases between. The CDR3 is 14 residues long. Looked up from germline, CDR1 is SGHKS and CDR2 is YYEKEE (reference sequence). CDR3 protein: CASSSLYSAEPQHF. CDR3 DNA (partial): TGTGCCAGCAGCTCCTTATATAGCGCGGAGCCC.